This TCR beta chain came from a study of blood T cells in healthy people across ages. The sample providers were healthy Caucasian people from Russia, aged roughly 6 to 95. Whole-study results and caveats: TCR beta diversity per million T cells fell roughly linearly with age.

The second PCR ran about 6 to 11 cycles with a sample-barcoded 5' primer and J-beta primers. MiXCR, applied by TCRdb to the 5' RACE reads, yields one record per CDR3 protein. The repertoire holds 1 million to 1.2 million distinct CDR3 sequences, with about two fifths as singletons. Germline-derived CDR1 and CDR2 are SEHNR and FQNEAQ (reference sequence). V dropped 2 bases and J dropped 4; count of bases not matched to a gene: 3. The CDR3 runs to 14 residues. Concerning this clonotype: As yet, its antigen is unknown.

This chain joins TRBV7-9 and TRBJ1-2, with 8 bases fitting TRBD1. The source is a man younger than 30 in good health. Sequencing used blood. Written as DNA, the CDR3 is TGTGCCAGCAGCTTAAGGGGGACAGGCTATGGCTACACCTTC. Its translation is CASSLRGTGYGYTF.